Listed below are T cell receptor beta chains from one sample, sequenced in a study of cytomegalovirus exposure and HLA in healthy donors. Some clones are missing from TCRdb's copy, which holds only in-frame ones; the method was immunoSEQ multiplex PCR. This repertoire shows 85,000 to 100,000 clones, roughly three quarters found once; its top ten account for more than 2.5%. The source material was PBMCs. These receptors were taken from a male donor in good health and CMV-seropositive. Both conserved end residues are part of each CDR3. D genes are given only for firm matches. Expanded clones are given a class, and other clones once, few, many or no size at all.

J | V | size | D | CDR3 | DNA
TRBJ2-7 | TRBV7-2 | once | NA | CASSPTYEQYF | TGTGCCAGCAGCCCTACCTACGAGCAGTACTTC
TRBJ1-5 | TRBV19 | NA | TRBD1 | CASSLGQAGSNQPQHF | TGTGCCAGTAGCCTAGGACAGGCCGGTAGCAATCAGCCCCAGCATTTT
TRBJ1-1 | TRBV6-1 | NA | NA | CASSEGRAFF | TGTGCCAGCAGTGAAGGTAGAGCTTTCTTT
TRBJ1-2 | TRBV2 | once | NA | CASSDYCRRGYTF | TGTGCCAGCAGTGACTACTGTCGTCGTGGCTACACCTTC
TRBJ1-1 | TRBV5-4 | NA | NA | CASTNGGARRNTEAFF | TGTGCCAGCACCAATGGGGGGGCACGGAGGAACACTGAAGCTTTCTTT
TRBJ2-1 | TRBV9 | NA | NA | CASSGTGKNEQFF | TGTGCCAGCAGCGGCACCGGGAAGAATGAGCAGTTCTTC
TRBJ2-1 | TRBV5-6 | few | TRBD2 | CASRRLAGYYEQFF | TGTGCCAGCAGGAGACTAGCGGGGTACTATGAGCAGTTCTTC
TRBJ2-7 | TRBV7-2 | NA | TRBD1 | CASSYRTGGRYEQYF | TGTGCCAGCAGCTATCGGACAGGGGGACGGTACGAGCAGTACTTC
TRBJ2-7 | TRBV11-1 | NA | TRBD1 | CASSLGPLQGAGEQYF | TGTGCCAGCAGCTTAGGGCCGTTGCAGGGGGCCGGCGAGCAGTACTTC
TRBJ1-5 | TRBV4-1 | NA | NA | CASSQDTGVNQPQHF | TGCGCCAGCAGCCAAGATACGGGGGTTAATCAGCCCCAGCATTTT
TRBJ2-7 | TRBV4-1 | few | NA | CASSQDGDSPTYEQYF | TGCGCCAGCAGCCAAGACGGGGACTCACCCACCTACGAGCAGTACTTC
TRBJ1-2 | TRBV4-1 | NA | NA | CASSQPRAGARGYTF | TGCGCCAGCAGCCAACCTCGGGCGGGGGCGCGAGGCTACACCTTC
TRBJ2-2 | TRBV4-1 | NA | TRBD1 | CASSQVRDRSTGELFF | TGCGCCAGCAGCCAAGTGAGGGACAGAAGCACCGGGGAGCTGTTTTTT
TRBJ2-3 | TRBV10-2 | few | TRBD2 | CASSGSAGGFSSTDTQYF | TGCGCCAGCAGTGGTTCAGCGGGGGGCTTTTCAAGCACAGATACGCAGTATTTT
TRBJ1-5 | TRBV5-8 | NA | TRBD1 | CASNRGVPTNQPQHF | TGTGCCAGCAACAGGGGGGTTCCTACTAATCAGCCCCAGCATTTT
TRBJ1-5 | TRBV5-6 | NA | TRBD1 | CASSQKQGLSRQPQHF | TGTGCCAGCAGCCAAAAACAGGGGTTATCGCGGCAGCCCCAGCATTTT
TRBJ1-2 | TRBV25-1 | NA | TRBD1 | CATQGINYGYTF | TGTGCCACACAGGGGATTAACTATGGCTACACCTTC
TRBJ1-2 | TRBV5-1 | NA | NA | CASSLDDGIAGYTF | TGCGCCAGCAGCTTGGACGACGGTATAGCTGGCTACACCTTC
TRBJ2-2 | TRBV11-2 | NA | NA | CASSLVRGTGELFF | TGTGCCAGCAGCTTAGTCCGGGGCACCGGGGAGCTGTTTTTT
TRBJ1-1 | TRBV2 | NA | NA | CASSYRAVNTEAFF | TGTGCCAGCAGTTACAGGGCAGTGAACACTGAAGCTTTCTTT
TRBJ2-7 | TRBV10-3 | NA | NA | CAISRTAPYEQYF | TGTGCCATCAGCAGGACAGCCCCCTACGAGCAGTACTTC
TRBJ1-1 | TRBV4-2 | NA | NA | CASSQGIWGGGTEAFF | TGTGCCAGCAGCCAGGGCATTTGGGGGGGTGGCACTGAAGCTTTCTTT
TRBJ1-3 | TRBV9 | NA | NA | CASSVASGGSGNTIYF | TGTGCCAGCAGCGTAGCATCGGGGGGCTCTGGAAACACCATATATTTT
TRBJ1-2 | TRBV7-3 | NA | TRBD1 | CASSLNPGQVYGYTF | TGTGCCAGCAGCTTAAACCCGGGACAGGTCTATGGCTACACCTTC
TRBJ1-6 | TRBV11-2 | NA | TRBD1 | CASSLTGSSYNSPLHF | TGTGCCAGCAGCCTGACAGGGAGCTCCTATAATTCACCCCTCCACTTT
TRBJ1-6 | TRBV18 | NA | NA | CASSPRGKDSPLHF | TGTGCCAGCTCACCAAGAGGGAAGGATTCACCCCTCCACTTT
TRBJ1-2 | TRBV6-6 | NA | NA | CASSYSEGGYTF | TGTGCCAGCAGTTACTCAGAGGGTGGCTACACCTTC
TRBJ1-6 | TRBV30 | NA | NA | CAWSSWATNSPLHF | TGTGCCTGGAGCAGTTGGGCCACGAATTCACCCCTCCACTTT
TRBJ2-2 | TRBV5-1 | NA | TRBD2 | CASSLGGSGAYTGELFF | TGCGCCAGCAGCTTGGGTGGTAGCGGGGCGTATACCGGGGAGCTGTTTTTT
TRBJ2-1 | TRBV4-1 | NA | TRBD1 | CASSLGTDNEQFF | TGCGCCAGCAGCCTTGGGACAGACAATGAGCAGTTCTTC
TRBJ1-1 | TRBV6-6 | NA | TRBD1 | CASSYAGGNTEAFF | TGTGCCAGCAGTTACGCAGGGGGGAACACTGAAGCTTTCTTT
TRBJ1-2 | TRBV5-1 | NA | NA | CASSLRSQGPTGGYTF | TGCGCCAGCAGCTTGAGATCGCAGGGGCCTACAGGCGGCTACACCTTC
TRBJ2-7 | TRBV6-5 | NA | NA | CASSPSSYEQYF | TGTGCCAGCAGTCCCAGCTCCTACGAGCAGTACTTC
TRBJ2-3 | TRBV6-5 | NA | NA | CASSYGGGTQYF | TGTGCCAGCAGTTACGGGGGAGGTACGCAGTATTTT
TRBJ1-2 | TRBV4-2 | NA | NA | CASSQAVQGIYGYTF | TGTGCCAGCAGCCAAGCGGTGCAGGGGATCTATGGCTACACCTTC
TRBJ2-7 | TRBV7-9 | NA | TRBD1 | CASSSLTGHEQYF | TGTGCCAGCAGCTCCCTGACAGGGCACGAGCAGTACTTC
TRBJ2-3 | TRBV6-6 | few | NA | CASSIERNSDTQYF | TGTGCCAGCAGTATCGAGCGGAATTCAGATACGCAGTATTTT
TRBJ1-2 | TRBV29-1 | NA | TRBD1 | CSVAGLPGQGCTF | TGCAGCGTTGCTGGGCTACCGGGACAGGGATGTACCTTC
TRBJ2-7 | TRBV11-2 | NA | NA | CASSLFGGSSYEQYF | TGTGCCAGCAGCTTATTTGGGGGGAGCTCCTACGAGCAGTACTTC
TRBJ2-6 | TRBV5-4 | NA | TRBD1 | CASSRDRGRGGANVLTF | TGTGCCAGCAGCAGGGACAGGGGGCGAGGAGGGGCCAACGTCCTGACTTTC
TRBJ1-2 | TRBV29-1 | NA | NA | CSVEEYLVVNRRINYGYTF | TGCAGCGTTGAAGAATATCTGGTCGTGAACAGAAGAATAAACTATGGCTACACCTTC
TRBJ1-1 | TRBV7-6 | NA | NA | CASSYRPGIGLDTEAFF | TGTGCCAGCAGCTACCGACCGGGAATCGGGTTGGACACTGAAGCTTTCTTT
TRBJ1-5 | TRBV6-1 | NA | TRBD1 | CASDTGGDNQPQHF | TGTGCCAGCGATACAGGGGGGGACAATCAGCCCCAGCATTTT